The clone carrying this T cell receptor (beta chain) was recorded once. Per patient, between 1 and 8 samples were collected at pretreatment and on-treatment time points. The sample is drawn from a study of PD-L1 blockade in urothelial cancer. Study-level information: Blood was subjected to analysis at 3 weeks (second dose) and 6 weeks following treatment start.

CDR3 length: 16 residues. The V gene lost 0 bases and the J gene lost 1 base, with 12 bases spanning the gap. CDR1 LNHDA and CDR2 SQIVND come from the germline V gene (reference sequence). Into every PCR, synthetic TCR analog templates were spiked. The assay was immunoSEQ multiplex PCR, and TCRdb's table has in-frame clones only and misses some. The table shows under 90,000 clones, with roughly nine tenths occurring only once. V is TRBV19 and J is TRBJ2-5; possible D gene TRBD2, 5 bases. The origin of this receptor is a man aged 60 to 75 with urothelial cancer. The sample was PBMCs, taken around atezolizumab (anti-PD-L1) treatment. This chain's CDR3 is CASSIEGGLAQETQYF. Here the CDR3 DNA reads TGTGCCAGTAGTATAGAAGGAGGACTGGCCCAAGAGACCCAGTACTTC.